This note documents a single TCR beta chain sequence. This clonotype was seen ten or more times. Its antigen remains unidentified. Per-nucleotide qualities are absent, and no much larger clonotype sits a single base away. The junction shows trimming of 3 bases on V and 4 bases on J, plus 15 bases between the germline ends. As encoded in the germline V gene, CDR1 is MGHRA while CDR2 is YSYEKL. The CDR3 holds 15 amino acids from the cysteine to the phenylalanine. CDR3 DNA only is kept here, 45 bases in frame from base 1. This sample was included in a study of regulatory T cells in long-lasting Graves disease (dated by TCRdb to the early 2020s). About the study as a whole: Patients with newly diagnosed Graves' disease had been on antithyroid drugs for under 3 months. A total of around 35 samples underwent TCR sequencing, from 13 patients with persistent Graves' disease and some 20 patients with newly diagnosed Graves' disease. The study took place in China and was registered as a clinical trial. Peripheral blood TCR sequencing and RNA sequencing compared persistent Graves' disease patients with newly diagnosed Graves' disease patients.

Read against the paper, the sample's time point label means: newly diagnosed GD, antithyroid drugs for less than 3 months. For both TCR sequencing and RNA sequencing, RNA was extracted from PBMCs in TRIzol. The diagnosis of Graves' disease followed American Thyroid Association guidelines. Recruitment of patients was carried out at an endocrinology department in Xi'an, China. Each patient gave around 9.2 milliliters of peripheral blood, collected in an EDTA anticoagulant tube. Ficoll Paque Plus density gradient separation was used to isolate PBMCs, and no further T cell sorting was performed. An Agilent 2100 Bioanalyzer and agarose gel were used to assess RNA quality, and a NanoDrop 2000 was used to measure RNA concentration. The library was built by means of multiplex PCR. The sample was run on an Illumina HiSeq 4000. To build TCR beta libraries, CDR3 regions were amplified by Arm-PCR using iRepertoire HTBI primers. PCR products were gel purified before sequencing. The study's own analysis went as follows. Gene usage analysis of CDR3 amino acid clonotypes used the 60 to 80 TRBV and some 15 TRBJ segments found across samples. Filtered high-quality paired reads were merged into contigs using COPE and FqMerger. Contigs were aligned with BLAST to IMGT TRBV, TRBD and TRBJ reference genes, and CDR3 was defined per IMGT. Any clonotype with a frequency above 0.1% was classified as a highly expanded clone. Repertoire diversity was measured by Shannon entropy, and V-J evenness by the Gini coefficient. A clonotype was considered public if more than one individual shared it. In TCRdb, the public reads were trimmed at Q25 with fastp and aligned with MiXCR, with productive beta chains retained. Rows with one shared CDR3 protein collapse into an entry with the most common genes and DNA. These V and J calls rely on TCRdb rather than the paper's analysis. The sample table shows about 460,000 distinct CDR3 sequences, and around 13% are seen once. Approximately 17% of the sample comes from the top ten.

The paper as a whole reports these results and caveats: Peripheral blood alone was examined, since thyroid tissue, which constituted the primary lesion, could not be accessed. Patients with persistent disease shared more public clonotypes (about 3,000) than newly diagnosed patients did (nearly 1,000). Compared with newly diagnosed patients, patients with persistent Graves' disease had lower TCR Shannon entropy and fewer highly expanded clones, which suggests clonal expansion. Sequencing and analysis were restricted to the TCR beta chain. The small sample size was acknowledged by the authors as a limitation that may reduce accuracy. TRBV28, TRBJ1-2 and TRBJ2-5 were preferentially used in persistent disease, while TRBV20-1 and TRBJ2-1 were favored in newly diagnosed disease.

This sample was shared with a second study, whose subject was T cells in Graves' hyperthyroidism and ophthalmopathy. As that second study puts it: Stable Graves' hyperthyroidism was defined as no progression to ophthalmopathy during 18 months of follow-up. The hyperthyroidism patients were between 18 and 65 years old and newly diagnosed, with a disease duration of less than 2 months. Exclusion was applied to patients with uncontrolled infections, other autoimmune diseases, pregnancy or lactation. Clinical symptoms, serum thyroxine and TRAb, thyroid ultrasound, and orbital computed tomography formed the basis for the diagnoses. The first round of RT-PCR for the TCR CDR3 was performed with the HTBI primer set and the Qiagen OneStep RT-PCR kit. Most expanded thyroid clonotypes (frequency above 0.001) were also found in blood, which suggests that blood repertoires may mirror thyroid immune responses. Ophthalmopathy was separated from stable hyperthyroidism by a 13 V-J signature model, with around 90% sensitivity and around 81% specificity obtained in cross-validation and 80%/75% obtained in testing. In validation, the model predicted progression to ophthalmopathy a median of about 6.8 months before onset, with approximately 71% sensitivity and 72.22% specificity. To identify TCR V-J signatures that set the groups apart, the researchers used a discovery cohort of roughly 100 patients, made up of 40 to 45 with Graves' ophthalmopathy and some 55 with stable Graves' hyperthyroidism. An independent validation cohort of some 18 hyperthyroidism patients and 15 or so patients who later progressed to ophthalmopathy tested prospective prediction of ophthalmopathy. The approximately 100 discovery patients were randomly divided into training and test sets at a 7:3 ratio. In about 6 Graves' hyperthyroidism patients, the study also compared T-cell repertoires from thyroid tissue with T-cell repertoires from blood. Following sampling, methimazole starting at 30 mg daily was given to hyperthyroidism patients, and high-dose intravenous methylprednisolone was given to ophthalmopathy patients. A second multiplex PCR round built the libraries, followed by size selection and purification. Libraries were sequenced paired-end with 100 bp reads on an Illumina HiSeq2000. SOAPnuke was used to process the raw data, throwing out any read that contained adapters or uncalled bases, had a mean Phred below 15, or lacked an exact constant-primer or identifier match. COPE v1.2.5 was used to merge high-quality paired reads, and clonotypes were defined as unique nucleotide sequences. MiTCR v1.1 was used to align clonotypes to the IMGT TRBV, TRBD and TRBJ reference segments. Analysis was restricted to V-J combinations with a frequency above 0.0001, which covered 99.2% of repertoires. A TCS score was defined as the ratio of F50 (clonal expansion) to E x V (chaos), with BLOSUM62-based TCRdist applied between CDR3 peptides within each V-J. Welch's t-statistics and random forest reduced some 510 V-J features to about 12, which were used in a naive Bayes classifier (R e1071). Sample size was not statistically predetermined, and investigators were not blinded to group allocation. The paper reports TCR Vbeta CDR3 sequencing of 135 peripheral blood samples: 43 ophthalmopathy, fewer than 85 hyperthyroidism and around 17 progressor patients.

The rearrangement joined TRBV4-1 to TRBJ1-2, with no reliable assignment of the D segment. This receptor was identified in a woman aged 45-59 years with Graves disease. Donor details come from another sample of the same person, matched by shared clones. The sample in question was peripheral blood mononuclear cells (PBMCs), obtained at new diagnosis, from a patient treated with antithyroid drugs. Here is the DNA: TGCGCCAGCAGCCACGTGACGACCGCCACCTATGGCTACACCTTC. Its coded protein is CASSHVTTATYGYTF.